This T cell receptor beta chain emerged from a study of blood T cell repertoires in COVID-19. At the level of the study: Donors in the United States, Italy and Spain gave samples during acute or convalescent COVID-19. Sources were T cells, B-cell-depleted T cells, or PBMCs; the material itself was cDNA or gDNA.

Original analysis: Estimation of nucleated cell counts relied on the amplification of reference gene primers. Libraries were prepared by immunoSEQ multiplex PCR; TCRdb keeps only in-frame clonotypes and omits some of them. Clone size and the V and J calls come from that table; the DNA yielded D and trimming. The table includes around 97,000 clones, over 75% detected once. The CDR3 spans 16 residues. Per germline, CDR1 KGHDR and CDR2 SFDVKD. After removal of 2 bases from V and 4 bases from J, the junction contained 8 bases not matched to a gene. This clone was recorded a few times. This receptor was obtained from a human donor in a cohort sampled during active COVID-19. The sequenced sample consisted of peripheral blood. The rearrangement uses TRBV24-1 and TRBJ2-3, with 7 nucleotides matching TRBD2. Written as DNA, the CDR3 is TGTGCCACCAGTGATTGGGGGGGGACCAACTCAGATACGCAGTATTTT. This translates into CATSDWGGTNSDTQYF.